The clone carrying this TCR beta chain was seen ten or more times. Its antigen is unidentified. Trimming took 7 bases from V and 1 from J, leaving 10 bases between them. The CDR3 spans 13 residues. Germline CDR1 reads SQVTM; CDR2 reads ANQGSEA. The data were taken from a study of T cells after yellow fever vaccination. Findings and caveats of the study: The secondary response was weaker, and its peak arrived faster, on day 5 versus 15. Most clones from primary vaccination resurfaced after the booster (around 95% CD4, over 85% CD8).

Template switching by 5'RACE produced TCR cDNA, adding a universal primer site and UMIs. TCRdb reprocessed the 5' RACE reads with MiXCR, giving one entry per CDR3 protein. The sample holds 240,000 or so distinct CDR3 sequences; 6.9% are singletons and the top ten take roughly 0.9%. This receptor was identified in a man in his thirties or forties who received the YFV17D yellow fever vaccine. This chain uses TRBV29-1 with TRBJ2-2, with D perhaps TRBD1 or TRBD2 (5 bases each). The sequences come from CD4+ T cells sorted from PBMCs, collected 15 days after the yellow fever booster vaccination. The CDR3 loop reads CSGGRGNTGELFF. As DNA, the CDR3 is TGCAGCGGGGGACGGGGGAACACCGGGGAGCTGTTTTTT.